This TCR beta chain came from a study of shared clonotypes between healthy human individuals. The protocol was immunoSEQ multiplex PCR, while the TCRdb copy is restricted to in-frame clones and leaves out a portion. Among 950,000 to 1,100,000 clones, under 80% were seen once, and the ten largest hold approximately 1.5%. The CDR3 runs 14 residues. CDR1 and CDR2 (germline): LNHDA, SQIVND (reference sequence). Trimming pared 6 bases from V and 3 bases from J, leaving 13 bases between. The rearrangement joins TRBV19 to TRBJ2-3; D gene ambiguous. The clonotype comes from a man aged 18 to 29 in good health. The source material was memory CD4+ T cells sorted from blood. Subset given: CD45RA-negative fraction. CDR3 protein: CASSPYGETDTQYF. CDR3 nucleotide sequence: TGTGCCAGTAGCCCCTATGGGGAAACAGATACGCAGTATTTT.